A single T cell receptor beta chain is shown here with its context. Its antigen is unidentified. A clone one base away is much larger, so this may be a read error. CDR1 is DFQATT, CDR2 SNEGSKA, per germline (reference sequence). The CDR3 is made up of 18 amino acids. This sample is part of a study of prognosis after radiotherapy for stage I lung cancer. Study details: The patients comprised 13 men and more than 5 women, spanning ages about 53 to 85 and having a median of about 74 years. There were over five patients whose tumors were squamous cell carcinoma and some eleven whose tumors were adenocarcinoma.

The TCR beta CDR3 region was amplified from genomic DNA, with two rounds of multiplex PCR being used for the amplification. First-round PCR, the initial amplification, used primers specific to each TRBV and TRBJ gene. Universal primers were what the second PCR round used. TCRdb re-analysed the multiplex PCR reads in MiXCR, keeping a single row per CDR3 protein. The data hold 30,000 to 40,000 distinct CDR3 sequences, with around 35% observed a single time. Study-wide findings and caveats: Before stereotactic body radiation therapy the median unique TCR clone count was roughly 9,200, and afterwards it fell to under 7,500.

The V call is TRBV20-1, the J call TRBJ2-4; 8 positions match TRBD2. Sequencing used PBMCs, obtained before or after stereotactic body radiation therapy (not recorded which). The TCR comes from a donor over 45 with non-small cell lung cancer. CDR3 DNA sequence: TGCAGTGCTATGGGTCTAGCGGGCCCGGGGGCAGCCAAAAACATTCATTACTTC. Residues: CSAMGLAGPGAAKNIHYF.